These 6 T cell receptor beta chains share one sample of origin, sequenced in a study of OX40 agonist ivuxolimab in advanced cancers. Profiling relied on immunoSEQ multiplex PCR, and the TCRdb table lists in-frame clones only, not all of them. Found here are about 80,000 clones, approximately 86% of them singletons; the top ten hold around 2%. Sample: CD4+ or CD8+ T cells sorted from blood, taken in a trial of the OX40 agonist ivuxolimab. These receptors came from an adult with an advanced solid tumor such as melanoma, head and neck, liver or kidney cancer.

This chain uses TRBV5-4 with TRBJ1-3, with D uncertain. The CDR3 consists of 14 residues. Germline V CDR1 and CDR2: SGHNT, YYREEE (reference sequence). Trimming pared 10 bases from V and 4 bases from J, leaving 18 bases between. The CDR3 coding sequence is TGTGCCGCCGCGCGTGATGGGATAGGAAACACCATATATTTT. It codes for CAAARDGIGNTIYF.

In its sample, this clone was seen a few times. The chain carries TRBV6-5 and TRBJ1-5; D gene unclear. V dropped 6 bases and J dropped 1 base, with 13 bases sitting between them. The CDR3 consists of 15 residues. CDR1 and CDR2 (germline): MNHEY, SVGAGI. This CDR3 reads CASRRRPESNQPQHF. The CDR3 DNA reads TGTGCCAGCAGACGAAGGCCAGAAAGCAATCAGCCCCAGCATTTT.

The rearrangement links TRBV4-1 to TRBJ1-4, with 9 bases identical to TRBD1. The CDR3 has 16 residues. V lost 4 bases to trimming and J lost 7 bases; unmatched junction nucleotides: 10. CDR1 is MGHRA, CDR2 YSYEKL, per germline. The CDR3 here is CASSRGTGMIGEKLFF. CDR3 DNA sequence: TGCGCCAGCAGCCGGGGGACAGGGATGATCGGTGAAAAACTGTTTTTT.

V usage is TRBV5-6 and J usage is TRBJ1-4; TRBD1 might be the D (6 bases). Deletions cut 2 bases from V and 3 bases from J, with 17 bases between. This CDR3 has 17 residues. The germline CDR1 and CDR2 sequences are SGHDT and YYEEEE. CDR3 sequence (DNA): TGTGCCAGCAGCTTCTGGTTACGGGCAGGGGCTAATGAAAAACTGTTTTTT. This sequence encodes CASSFWLRAGANEKLFF. Full variable domain (rest looked up from reference TRBV5-6 and TRBJ1-4): DAGVTQSPTHLIKTRGQQVTLRCSPKSGHDTVSWYQQALGQGPQFIFQYYEEEERQRGNFPDRFSGHQFPNYSSELNVNALLLGDSALYLCASSFWLRAGANEKLFFGSGTQLSVL.

V is TRBV7-3 and J is TRBJ1-1, with D hard to call. The germline CDR1 and CDR2 sequences are SGHTA and FQGTGA. The V end lost 2 bases, the J end lost 1 base, and 8 bases lay between the germline ends. The CDR3 consists of 14 residues. The CDR3 is CASSLSGKNTEAFF. The CDR3 coding sequence is TGTGCCAGCAGCTTATCGGGCAAGAACACTGAAGCTTTCTTT. Complete variable domain (other parts from reference TRBV7-3 and TRBJ1-1): GAGVSQTPSNKVTEKGKYVELRCDPISGHTALYWYRQSLGQGPEFLIYFQGTGAADDSGLPNDRFFAVRPEGSVSTLKIQRTERGDSAVYLCASSLSGKNTEAFFGQGTRLTVV.

The chain employs TRBV2 and TRBJ2-7, with D hard to call. The ends were cut back, 8 bases at V and 7 bases at J, with 15 bases in the middle. Germline V gene lookup returns CDR1 SNHLY and CDR2 FYNNEI. CDR3 length equals 12 residues. Here the CDR3 reads CASRAELREQYF. CDR3 nucleotide sequence: TGTGCCAGCCGGGCCGAGTTGCGGGAGCAGTACTTC.